This T cell receptor (beta chain) came from a study of glioma-infiltrating T cells. Study-wide results and limits: Non-neoplastic patients had below-expected tissue-blood divergence, while all gliomas exceeded expectation.

A few counts support this clonotype. Its antigen is undetermined. Amplification of TCR alpha and beta CDR3 regions from RNA used iRepertoire nested multiplex PCR. Tissue mRNA or PBMC total RNA, about 85-400 ng, went into one-step reverse transcription and amplification. TCRdb re-analysed the multiplex PCR reads in MiXCR, keeping a single row per CDR3 protein. The sample has over 120,000 distinct CDR3 sequences, 30% to 40% seen once. V shed 4 bases and J shed 1 base, with 11 bases lying between them. The CDR3 extends over 14 amino acids. CDR1 is SGHNT and CDR2 is YYREEE in the germline V gene (reference sequence).

The V call is TRBV5-4, the J call TRBJ1-1; no definite D call. The TCR sequence derives from a human donor with low-grade glioma or glioblastoma, undergoing nonglioma brain surgery, or in good health (not recorded which). Material for sequencing was glioma tissue, nonneoplastic brain tissue, or PBMCs (not recorded which). The CDR3 DNA follows: TGTGCCAGCAGCCGCCGGGCCCCGAACACTGAAGCTTTCTTT. Protein product: CASSRRAPNTEAFF. The whole variable domain, remainder taken from reference TRBV5-4 and TRBJ1-1, is ETGVTQSPTHLIKTRGQQVTLRCSSQSGHNTVSWYQQALGQGPQFIFQYYREEENGRGNFPPRFSGLQFPNYSSELNVNALELDDSALYLCASSRRAPNTEAFFGQGTRLTVV.